Shown below are 29 T cell receptor beta chains from a single sample sequenced in a study of blood T cell repertoires in COVID-19. Repertoires were generated with immunoSEQ multiplex PCR, while TCRdb's copy carries only in-frame clones and drops some. The repertoire holds more than 300,000 clones, with more than 90% as singletons. The sequenced material came from PBMCs or T cells enriched from blood (not recorded which). The source of these receptors is a woman aged 25 to 39 who had been exposed to COVID-19.

The V and J genes are TRBV7-8 and TRBJ1-2; D perhaps matches TRBD1 (5 bases). Germline-derived CDR1 and CDR2 are SGHVS and FQNEAQ. The CDR3 has 16 residues. The ends were cut back, 5 bases at V and 7 bases at J, with 23 bases in the middle. CDR3 in amino acids: CASSNLGGGTRGGYTF. CDR3 coding DNA: TGTGCCAGCAGCAATCTCGGCGGGGGAACAAGGGGTGGCTACACCTTC. Complete variable domain (other parts from reference TRBV7-8 and TRBJ1-2): GAGVSQSPRYKVAKRGQDVALRCDPISGHVSLFWYQQALGQGPEFLTYFQNEAQLDKSGLPSDRFFAERPEGSVSTLKIQRTQQEDSAVYLCASSNLGGGTRGGYTFGSGTRLTVV.

This chain connects TRBV7-9 to TRBJ1-6; 7 bases fit TRBD1. V was clipped by 0 bases and J by 7 bases; unmatched bases: 3. The CDR3 has 15 residues. CDR1 and CDR2 (germline): SEHNR, FQNEAQ (reference sequence). CDR3 DNA sequence: TGTGCCAGCAGCTTAGCGACAGGGTTAAATTCACCCCTCCACTTT. It translates to CASSLATGLNSPLHF.

The rearrangement links TRBV12-3 or TRBV12-4 to TRBJ1-2; D unclear. The ends were cut back, 8 bases at V and 8 bases at J, with 12 bases in the middle. The CDR3 sequence is 11 residues long. The CDR3 loop reads CASSSRGGYTF. The CDR3 DNA reads TGTGCCAGCTCATCCCGCGGGGGCTACACCTTC.

V and J are TRBV3-1 (or the pseudogene TRBV3-2) and TRBJ2-5, with TRBD2 identical over 8 bases. CDR1 is LGHDT and CDR2 is YNNKEL in the germline V gene (reference sequence). V lost 0 bases and J lost 1; bases outside the gene matches: 4. This CDR3 spans 16 amino acids. The DNA for the CDR3 is TGTGCCAGCAGCCAAGATTTACGGGGGGGCCAAGAGACCCAGTACTTC. Protein: CASSQDLRGGQETQYF.

The chain uses TRBV7-6 and TRBJ1-2; maybe TRBD1 (5 bases). V lost 1 base and J 8 bases, leaving 14 bases between the germline ends. The CDR3 extends over 14 amino acids. The germline CDR1 and CDR2 sequences are SGHVS and FNYEAQ. DNA for the CDR3: TGTGCCAGCAGCTTAGAGGAGGGGTCTGGGGGCTACACCTTC. It yields the protein CASSLEEGSGGYTF.

The chain couples TRBV5-4 to TRBJ1-1; 8 bases match TRBD1. CDR3 length equals 15 residues. Germline CDR1 is SGHNT and CDR2 is YYREEE (reference sequence). The V segment lost 4 bases and the J segment 4 bases; nucleotides outside the gene matches: 9. CDR3 in DNA: TGTGCCAGCAGCCGGACAGGGAGGAAAGGCACTGAAGCTTTCTTT. Protein product: CASSRTGRKGTEAFF. The complete variable domain, with remaining parts taken from reference TRBV5-4 and TRBJ1-1, reads ETGVTQSPTHLIKTRGQQVTLRCSSQSGHNTVSWYQQALGQGPQFIFQYYREEENGRGNFPPRFSGLQFPNYSSELNVNALELDDSALYLCASSRTGRKGTEAFFGQGTRLTVV.

The rearrangement links TRBV19 to TRBJ1-2, with 7 bases lining up with TRBD1. CDR1 LNHDA and CDR2 SQIVND come from the germline V gene (reference sequence). With 0 bases clipped from V and 8 bases from J, the junction kept 9 bases outside the gene matches. The CDR3 is 15 residues long. CDR3 sequence: CASSIDKAGGGGYTF. CDR3 DNA: TGTGCCAGTAGTATAGATAAAGCAGGGGGAGGCGGCTACACCTTC.

The chain employs TRBV2 and TRBJ1-4; no firm D call. Germline values: CDR1 SNHLY, CDR2 FYNNEI. The V end was cut by 7 bases, the J end by 6 bases, with 18 bases between. CDR3 length: 15 residues. The CDR3 nucleotides read TGTGCCAGCATTCGGGGTCCTCGAGAACATGAAAAACTGTTTTTT. Amino acid sequence: CASIRGPREHEKLFF.

V and J are TRBV12-5 and TRBJ1-2; perhaps TRBD1 as D (6 bases). This CDR3 has 14 amino acids. Trimming pared 1 base from V and 4 bases from J, leaving 10 bases between. The germline V gene encodes CDR1 LGHNT and CDR2 FRNRAP. As DNA, the CDR3 is TGTGCTAGTGGTTTGGGCCCAGGGGTCTATGGCTACACCTTC. It specifies CASGLGPGVYGYTF.

The chain links TRBV3-1 (or the pseudogene TRBV3-2) to TRBJ2-5; the D is unclear. V was shortened by 4 bases and J by 5 bases, with 8 bases between the two germline ends. The CDR3 covers 12 residues. CDR1 and CDR2 (germline): LGHDT, YNNKEL (reference sequence). CDR3 sequence: CASSRAWETQYF. DNA for the CDR3: TGTGCCAGCAGCCGGGCTTGGGAGACCCAGTACTTC.

The V and J genes are TRBV6-2 or TRBV6-3 and TRBJ1-5; 9 bases are a match to TRBD1. Germline trimming cut 6 bases from V and 2 bases from J; bases unmatched to any gene: 8. This CDR3 comprises 16 residues. Per germline, CDR1 MNHEY and CDR2 SVGEGT. CDR3 protein: CASSRDRGSGNQPQHF. The CDR3, as DNA: TGTGCCAGCAGCCGCGACAGGGGGAGTGGCAATCAGCCCCAGCATTTT.

The rearrangement links TRBV11-1 to TRBJ1-2; 7 bases line up with TRBD1. Germline loops: CDR1 SGHAT, CDR2 FQDESV (reference sequence). CDR3 length: 16 amino acids. The junction had 11 bases not matched to a gene; V was cut back by 4 bases and J by 3 bases. The CDR3 DNA follows: TGTGCCAGCAGCTCCCGTAAAGGGGGCTGGGACTATGGCTACACCTTC. Translating gives CASSSRKGGWDYGYTF.

The chain links TRBV9 to TRBJ2-1; 8 bases agree with TRBD2. Losses at the gene ends were 3 bases for V and 9 bases for J; bases not matched to a gene: 17. Looked up from germline, CDR1 is SGDLS and CDR2 is YYNGEE. This CDR3 spans 17 amino acids. This chain's CDR3 is CASSAPFQAGVHGEQFF. CDR3 coding DNA: TGTGCCAGCAGCGCCCCCTTTCAAGCGGGGGTGCACGGTGAGCAGTTCTTC.

J is TRBJ1-1 and V is TRBV21-1; TRBD1, the table's D call, lacks a check against the DNA. TRBV21-1 is reported as a pseudogene. The CDR3 totals 12 residues. This CDR3 is CQDRDGTTEAFF. In DNA, the CDR3 is TGTCAGGACAGGGATGGGACCACTGAAGCTTTCTTT.

The V and J genes are TRBV7-2 and TRBJ2-1, with a possible D match to TRBD1 (6 bases). Germline lookup yields CDR1 SGHTA and CDR2 FQGNSA. CDR3 size: 15 residues. Trimming took off 1 base at V and 7 bases at J, with 14 bases between the two ends. The CDR3 DNA is TGTGCCAGCAGCTTAGATCGAGTGAGGGGGAATGAGCAGTTCTTC. This gives the protein CASSLDRVRGNEQFF.

J is TRBJ1-2 and V is TRBV5-6; the D is unclear. Between the trimmed V and J ends, which lost 0 bases and 4 bases, there was a span of 10 bases. CDR1 and CDR2 (germline): SGHDT, YYEEEE. The CDR3 totals 14 residues. The CDR3 reads CASSLDTRGYGYTF. The CDR3 DNA follows: TGTGCCAGCAGCTTGGACACTCGGGGCTATGGCTACACCTTC. The full variable domain, completed using reference TRBV5-6 and TRBJ1-2, is DAGVTQSPTHLIKTRGQQVTLRCSPKSGHDTVSWYQQALGQGPQFIFQYYEEEERQRGNFPDRFSGHQFPNYSSELNVNALLLGDSALYLCASSLDTRGYGYTFGSGTRLTVV.

This clone appeared a single time. This rearrangement joins TRBV9 to TRBJ2-3; 11 positions agree with TRBD2. The CDR3 sequence is 16 residues long. Germline V gene data show CDR1 as SGDLS and CDR2 as YYNGEE. The trim removed 4 bases at V and 3 bases at J, leaving 7 bases unmatched. DNA of the CDR3: TGTGCCAGCAGCTCCCCTAGCGGGGGGCCAACAGATACGCAGTATTTT. Residues: CASSSPSGGPTDTQYF.

About this clone itself: Other DNA sequences in this sample translate to the same CDR3. This rearrangement joins TRBV5-1 to TRBJ2-7, with D possibly being TRBD2 (6 bases). V shed 4 bases and J shed 3 bases, with 14 bases lying between them. Germline loops: CDR1 SGHRS, CDR2 YFSETQ. The CDR3 covers 14 residues. The DNA of the CDR3 is TGCGCCAGCAGCCTGGGGAAGGGAGGCTACGAGCAGTACTTC. Amino acids: CASSLGKGGYEQYF.

The genes are TRBV7-2 and TRBJ2-3; 12 nucleotides line up with TRBD2. CDR1 is SGHTA, CDR2 FQGNSA, per germline. The CDR3 has 15 amino acids. With V trimmed by 3 bases and J by 6 bases, 4 bases remained unmatched. In nucleotides, the CDR3 is TGTGCCAGCAGCTTCCTAGCGGGGGGGCCCGATACGCAGTATTTT. The encoded protein is CASSFLAGGPDTQYF. The whole variable domain, remainder taken from reference TRBV7-2 and TRBJ2-3, is GAGVSQSPSNKVTEKGKDVELRCDPISGHTALYWYRQSLGQGLEFLIYFQGNSAPDKSGLPSDRFSAERTGGSVSTLTIQRTQQEDSAVYLCASSFLAGGPDTQYFGPGTRLTVL.

The chain has TRBV12-3 or TRBV12-4 and TRBJ1-2, with D tentatively TRBD1 (6 bases). The V and J ends lost 4 bases and 11 bases respectively, with 11 bases between them. CDR3 size: 11 residues. The CDR3 region has the DNA TGTGCCAGCAGTTCCCTCAGGGGTTACACCTTC. This gives the protein CASSSLRGYTF.

CDR3 in amino acids: CASSQTELTDTQYF. The CDR3 DNA follows: TGCGCCAGCAGCCAGACTGAGCTCACAGATACGCAGTATTTT. This chain joins TRBV4-3 and TRBJ2-3; D not resolved. The CDR3 extends over 14 amino acids. Germline V CDR1 and CDR2: LGHNA, YSLEER. V dropped 3 bases and J dropped 2 bases, with 9 bases sitting between them.

V usage is TRBV3-1 (or the pseudogene TRBV3-2) and J usage is TRBJ2-5; 7 nucleotides agree with TRBD2. V shed 3 bases, J shed 5 bases, and the junction held 15 bases outside the gene matches. The germline CDR1 and CDR2 sequences are LGHDT and YNNKEL (reference sequence). The CDR3 contains 17 residues. In DNA, the CDR3 is TGTGCCAGCAGCCATCTAAAAAGCGGGGCGGGGGACGAGACCCAGTACTTC. Its protein product is CASSHLKSGAGDETQYF.

The chain carries TRBV11-2 and TRBJ2-5, with 12 bases fitting TRBD2. After removal of 2 bases from V and 2 bases from J, the junction contained 3 bases not matched to a gene. The CDR3 runs to 16 residues. Germline loops: CDR1 SGHAT, CDR2 FQNNGV. DNA for the CDR3: TGTGCCAGCAGCTTACTAGGACTAGCGGGACAAGAGACCCAGTACTTC. Protein: CASSLLGLAGQETQYF.

The chain joins TRBV5-4 to TRBJ1-1, with D possibly being TRBD1 (5 bases). CDR1 is SGHNT, CDR2 YYREEE, per germline (reference sequence). The length of the CDR3 is 15 residues. Trimming removed 4 bases from V and 5 bases from J, with 18 bases in between. The CDR3 bases are TGTGCCAGCAGCCCTGACCGTTGGGGCTGGACTGAAGCTTTCTTT. As protein: CASSPDRWGWTEAFF.

This rearrangement joins TRBV5-1 to TRBJ2-5; 12 bases are a match to TRBD2. The trim removed 0 bases at V and 5 bases at J, leaving 5 bases unmatched. Germline CDR1 reads SGHRS; CDR2 reads YFSETQ. The CDR3 has 16 residues. The CDR3 loop reads CASSLGTSGGSETQYF. The DNA for the CDR3 is TGCGCCAGCAGCTTGGGAACTAGCGGGGGGTCGGAGACCCAGTACTTC.

The rearrangement uses TRBV19 and TRBJ2-5, with 10 bases that match TRBD1. V shed 3 bases and J 5 bases; nucleotides not matched to a gene: 0. Germline values: CDR1 LNHDA, CDR2 SQIVND (reference sequence). The CDR3 is 13 residues long. The chain's CDR3 is CASSMDRGETQYF. CDR3 DNA sequence: TGTGCCAGTAGTATGGACAGGGGGGAGACCCAGTACTTC.

The chain recombines TRBV30 with TRBJ2-3, with TRBD2 matching 11 bases. V lost 8 bases to trimming and J lost 6 bases; unmatched junction nucleotides: 10. The CDR3 totals 14 residues. The germline V gene has CDR1 GTSNPN and CDR2 SVGIG (reference sequence). CDR3 coding DNA: TGTGCCCGGGGACTAGCGGCCCCCTCGGATACGCAGTATTTT. Amino acid sequence: CARGLAAPSDTQYF.

This rearrangement joins TRBV2 to TRBJ1-5; TRBD1 aligns across 7 bases. Germline lookup yields CDR1 SNHLY and CDR2 FYNNEI. CDR3 size: 13 residues. The CDR3: CAIWTGLNQPQHF. The CDR3 bases are TGTGCGATATGGACAGGCCTGAATCAGCCCCAGCATTTT.

The rearrangement joins TRBV9 to TRBJ2-3; D not certain. V lost 4 bases to trimming and J lost 9 bases, with 12 bases between them. The CDR3 has 12 residues. From germline, CDR1 is SGDLS and CDR2 YYNGEE. This chain's CDR3 is CASSTPRITQYF. The DNA for the CDR3 is TGTGCCAGCAGCACCCCGCGGATAACGCAGTATTTT.